The 9 T cell receptor beta chains in this list originate from one sample, sequenced in a study of shared clonotypes between healthy human individuals. Only in-frame clones appear in the TCRdb table, and some are missing; sequencing was by immunoSEQ multiplex PCR. Of nearly 2 million clones in the sample, roughly 94% are singletons; the top ten hold around 1.2%. CD45RO-negative, CCR7-positively selected cells formed the naive CD8 fraction, excluding terminally differentiated effector memory CD45RA+ cells. Sequencing used naive CD8+ T cells sorted from blood. The receptors derive from a man between 18 and 35 years old in good health.

The rearrangement links TRBV7-9 to TRBJ2-5; D gene ambiguous. There are 13 residues in the CDR3. V was clipped by 3 bases and J by 5 bases, with 10 bases between them. The germline gives CDR1 SEHNR, CDR2 FQNEAQ (reference sequence). The CDR3 sequence: CASSLAWLETQYF. The DNA of the CDR3 is TGTGCCAGCAGCTTGGCCTGGTTGGAGACCCAGTACTTC.

On this clone: A read error may produce the germline difference seen at one junction end. The CDR3 coding sequence is TGTGCCAGCAGCGAAGCCGGGACTAGCGGGGGGGCGGGCACCGGGGAGCTGTTTTTT. Protein product: CASSEAGTSGGAGTGELFF. This chain joins TRBV6-1 and TRBJ2-2; 16 positions agree with TRBD2. Germline V lookup: CDR1 MNHNS, CDR2 SASEGT. The CDR3 has 19 residues.

V is TRBV6-5 and J is TRBJ1-2; D possibly corresponds to TRBD1 (6 bases). CDR3 length equals 13 residues. The ends were cut back, 2 bases at V and 6 bases at J, with 10 bases in the middle. Germline values: CDR1 MNHEY, CDR2 SVGAGI. The CDR3 nucleotides are TGTGCCAGCAGTTACCCAGGGGCAAATGGCTACACCTTC. As protein: CASSYPGANGYTF.

The chain is built from TRBV6-6 and TRBJ1-2; D remains ambiguous. V was cut by 2 bases and J by 4 bases, with 8 bases left in between. This CDR3 has 13 residues. Germline V gene lookup returns CDR1 MNHNY and CDR2 SVGAGI (reference sequence). CDR3 in amino acids: CASSYGPGYGYTF. Here the CDR3 DNA reads TGTGCCAGCAGTTACGGTCCCGGCTATGGCTACACCTTC.

This clone was recorded only once. This sample also contains other DNA sequences that code for the same CDR3. The V and J genes are TRBV27 and TRBJ2-7; D possibly corresponds to TRBD1 (5 bases). The CDR3 runs 13 residues. With 2 bases removed from V and 3 bases from J, the gap between germline ends came to 8 bases. Per the germline V gene, CDR1 is MNHEY and CDR2 is SMNVEV (reference sequence). For the CDR3, the DNA is TGTGCCAGCAGTTTAAAAGACAGCTACGAGCAGTACTTC. Residues: CASSLKDSYEQYF.

V is TRBV7-9 and J is TRBJ1-2; 7 bases are shared with TRBD1. The V gene end was trimmed by 5 bases and the J gene end by 2 bases; junction bases not matched to a gene: 8. CDR1 SEHNR and CDR2 FQNEAQ come from the germline V gene (reference sequence). This CDR3 contains 15 residues. The CDR3 reads CASSQGGRANYGYTF. CDR3 bases: TGTGCCAGCAGCCAGGGGGGCAGGGCCAACTATGGCTACACCTTC.

The chain couples TRBV7-6 to TRBJ1-5; possibly TRBD1 for D (5 bases). Per germline, CDR1 SGHVS and CDR2 FNYEAQ. The CDR3 spans 14 residues. V was cut by 0 bases and J by 2 bases, with 5 bases left in between. As DNA, the CDR3 is TGTGCCAGCAGCTTAGCAGGGGGCAATCAGCCCCAGCATTTT. Translated: CASSLAGGNQPQHF.

The rearrangement uses TRBV27 and TRBJ2-2, with no clear D. The CDR3 spans 16 residues. V lost 1 base, J lost 1 base, and 10 bases lay in between. Looked up from germline, CDR1 is MNHEY and CDR2 is SMNVEV (reference sequence). Written as DNA, the CDR3 is TGTGCCAGCAGTTTATATGCAGGCAGGAACACCGGGGAGCTGTTTTTT. Its protein product is CASSLYAGRNTGELFF.

About this clone itself: This specimen includes other DNA sequences encoding the same CDR3. The chain couples TRBV4-1 to TRBJ1-5, with TRBD1 identical over 7 bases. Germline CDR1 is MGHRA and CDR2 is YSYEKL. The length of the CDR3 is 15 residues. Trimming took 1 base from V and 4 from J; bases not matched to a gene: 4. CDR3 nucleotide sequence: TGCGCCAGCAGCCAAGTGTCAGGGGGGAATCAGCCCCAGCATTTT. Translated, it gives CASSQVSGGNQPQHF.